Listed here are 9 T cell receptor beta chains from one sample, sequenced in a study of control samples from healthy donors and cancer patients. Generated by immunoSEQ multiplex PCR, the TCRdb table keeps only in-frame clones and is missing some. The data show 80,000 to 100,000 clones, approximately 92% seen once. The specimen sequenced was blood. Receptors originate from a human donor in good health. The donor label of this sample is uncertain.

This clone was seen a few times. At one end the junction does not follow the germline gene, possibly because of a read error. The V and J genes are TRBV2 and TRBJ1-5; 7 nucleotides line up with TRBD1. The CDR3 runs to 15 residues. Looked up from germline, CDR1 is SNHLY and CDR2 is FYNNEI. Here the CDR3 reads CASREGTENNQPQHF. The CDR3 DNA is TGTGCCAGCAGGGAAGGGACAGAAAACAATCAGCCCCAGCATTTT. Filled out from reference TRBV2 and TRBJ1-5, the complete variable domain reads EPEVTQTPSHQVTQMGQEVILRCVPISNHLYFYWYRQILGQKVEFLVSFYNNEISEKSEIFDDQFSVERPDGSNFTLKIRSTKLEDSAMYFCASREGTENNQPQHFGDGTRLSIL.

Comment on this clone: Its ends do not fully match the called genes, so a read error is possible. The rearrangement uses TRBV6-1 and TRBJ1-5; TRBD1 agrees at 8 bases. Germline V gives CDR1 MNHNS, CDR2 SASEGT. This CDR3 has 15 residues. This chain's CDR3 is CARSDGQGNFQPQHF. The CDR3 DNA reads as TGTGCCAGAAGTGATGGACAGGGTAACTTTCAGCCCCAGCATTTT.

V is TRBV21-1 and J is TRBJ1-6. TRBV21-1 counts as a pseudogene. The CDR3 has 16 amino acids. CDR3 sequence reads: CASSKRAGGKNSPLHF. The CDR3 coding sequence is TGTGCCAGCAGCAAGAGGGCCGGGGGTAAGAATTCACCCCTCCACTTT.

In its sample, this clone was seen once. V usage is TRBV19 and J usage is TRBJ1-1; tentatively, D is TRBD1 (6 bases). Germline V gives CDR1 LNHDA, CDR2 SQIVND (reference sequence). The CDR3 sequence is 16 residues long. Trimming stripped 1 base from V and 1 base from J, with 13 bases between. Here the CDR3 DNA reads TGTGCCAGTAGTATAGTGGACAGCTGGACGAACACTGAAGCTTTCTTT. It codes for CASSIVDSWTNTEAFF. The variable domain in full, completed from reference TRBV19 and TRBJ1-1, reads DGGITQSPKYLFRKEGQNVTLSCEQNLNHDAMYWYRQDPGQGLRLIYYSQIVNDFQKGDIAEGYSVSREKKESFPLTVTSAQKNPTAFYLCASSIVDSWTNTEAFFGQGTRLTVV.

V is TRBV5-4 and J is TRBJ2-1; D unclear. The germline V and J ends were trimmed by 5 bases and 5 bases, with 5 bases remaining between them. Per germline, CDR1 SGHNT and CDR2 YYREEE (reference sequence). This CDR3 is built from 11 residues. CDR3 loop: CASSLDNEQFF. For the CDR3, the DNA is TGTGCCAGCAGTCTTGACAATGAGCAGTTCTTC. The whole variable domain, filled in from reference TRBV5-4 and TRBJ2-1, reads ETGVTQSPTHLIKTRGQQVTLRCSSQSGHNTVSWYQQALGQGPQFIFQYYREEENGRGNFPPRFSGLQFPNYSSELNVNALELDDSALYLCASSLDNEQFFGPGTRLTVL.

Here the CDR3 reads CASSLVPAGDSNTGELFF. Written as DNA, the CDR3 is TGCGCCAGCAGCTTGGTTCCAGCGGGGGACTCGAACACCGGGGAGCTGTTTTTT. V gene TRBV5-1 combines with J gene TRBJ2-2; the match to TRBD2 covers 8 bases. In germline, CDR1 is SGHRS, CDR2 YFSETQ. After removal of 0 bases from V and 0 bases from J, the junction contained 7 bases not matched to a gene. CDR3 length: 18 amino acids. Filled out from reference TRBV5-1 and TRBJ2-2, the complete variable domain reads KAGVTQTPRYLIKTRGQQVTLSCSPISGHRSVSWYQQTPGQGLQFLFEYFSETQRNKGNFPGRFSGRQFSNSRSEMNVSTLELGDSALYLCASSLVPAGDSNTGELFFGEGSRLTVL.

The genes are TRBV2 and TRBJ1-2, with TRBD1 as a possible D gene (5 bases). The CDR3 is made up of 14 amino acids. Germline V gene data show CDR1 as SNHLY and CDR2 as FYNNEI. V dropped 1 base and J dropped 4 bases, with 10 bases sitting between them. The CDR3 DNA sequence: TGTGCCAGCAGTGAAGGGGGGTTGGTCTATGGCTACACCTTC. Translating gives CASSEGGLVYGYTF.

The rearrangement uses TRBV7-9 and TRBJ1-1, with 8 bases fitting TRBD1. Trimming removed 5 bases from V and 3 bases from J; junction bases left unmatched: 8. The CDR3 is made up of 15 amino acids. Germline V gene data show CDR1 as SEHNR and CDR2 as FQNEAQ (reference sequence). CDR3 sequence reads: CASSPGQGGDTEAFF. CDR3 nucleotide sequence: TGTGCCAGCAGCCCCGGACAGGGCGGGGACACTGAAGCTTTCTTT.

The chain joins TRBV3-1 (or the pseudogene TRBV3-2) to TRBJ2-7; D is undetermined. V was trimmed by 1 base and J by 6 bases, leaving 10 bases between them. The CDR3 sequence is 13 residues long. Germline CDR1 and CDR2: LGHDT and YNNKEL (reference sequence). The CDR3 is CASSQAPDAEQYF. The CDR3 nucleotides read TGTGCCAGCAGCCAAGCTCCAGACGCCGAGCAGTACTTC.